Below, 6 T cell receptor beta chains from the same sample are listed, as sequenced in a study of a mutant IDH1 vaccine in newly diagnosed glioma. No cognate antigen is known for these TCRs. Noted time point: week 35, safety follow-up. What each vaccine dose contained was 300 ug of mutant IDH1 20-mer peptide, accompanied by topical imiquimod. The assay was immunoSEQ multiplex PCR, and TCRdb's table has in-frame clones only and misses some. The sample has fewer than 45,000 clones, around 91% seen once; the top ten hold 1.5%. The sample in question was PBMCs, obtained from a glioma patient whose treatment included an IDH1 peptide vaccine. These TCRs come from a man aged 35 to 55 with glioma.

In DNA form, the CDR3 reads TGTGCCAGCAGCCAAGGACTAGGCTTTGGGGATGAGCAGTTCTTC. Protein product: CASSQGLGFGDEQFF. The chain recombines TRBV4-2 with TRBJ2-1; perhaps TRBD2 as D (6 bases). The V end was cut by 1 base, the J end by 8 bases, with 15 bases between. Germline CDR1 is LGHNA and CDR2 is YNFKEQ. This CDR3 comprises 15 residues.

This chain uses TRBV7-4 with TRBJ1-2; tentative D call: TRBD1 (5 bases). The V gene's germline CDR1 is SGHVT and CDR2 SQSDAQ. This CDR3 has 18 amino acids. Trimming stripped 1 base from V and 2 bases from J, with 20 bases between. The CDR3 DNA reads TGTGCCAGCAGCTTAGTGTCTATAGGGGCTCCACGAAACTATGGCTACACCTTC. The encoded protein is CASSLVSIGAPRNYGYTF.

The chain joins TRBV5-1 to TRBJ1-1, with D possibly being TRBD1 (5 bases). V was cut by 8 bases and J by 1 base, with 12 bases left in between. The CDR3 extends over 13 amino acids. Looked up from germline, CDR1 is SGHRS and CDR2 is YFSETQ. This CDR3 is CASSLTGNTEAFF. CDR3 bases: TGCGCCAGTTCTCTCACAGGGAACACTGAAGCTTTCTTT.

V usage is TRBV15 and J usage is TRBJ2-2, with TRBD1 matching over 8 bases. V lost 0 bases and J lost 3; bases outside the gene matches: 6. The germline CDR1 and CDR2 sequences are LNHNV and YYDKDF (reference sequence). The CDR3 totals 17 residues. CDR3 sequence: CATSRDRTGTYTGELFF. The CDR3 DNA reads TGTGCCACCAGCAGAGATCGGACAGGGACATACACCGGGGAGCTGTTTTTT.

This sequence joins TRBV7-9 and TRBJ1-6, with 10 bases lining up with TRBD1. J gave up 8 bases and V 5 bases, and 6 bases lay outside the gene matches. Germline CDR1 is SEHNR and CDR2 is FQNEAQ (reference sequence). There are 15 residues in the CDR3. The CDR3: CASSLGTGEDSPLHF. The CDR3 DNA is TGTGCCAGCAGCCTCGGGACAGGGGAGGATTCACCCCTCCACTTT. The full variable domain, its missing parts supplied by reference TRBV7-9 and TRBJ1-6, is DTGVSQNPRHKITKRGQNVTFRCDPISEHNRLYWYRQTLGQGPEFLTYFQNEAQLEKSRLLSDRFSAERPKGSFSTLEIQRTEQGDSAMYLCASSLGTGEDSPLHFGNGTRLTVT.

The genes are TRBV9 and TRBJ1-1; D is unclear. The CDR3 is 13 residues long. Germline CDR1 reads SGDLS; CDR2 reads YYNGEE. The V end lost 0 bases, the J end lost 0 bases, and 3 bases lay between the germline ends. CDR3 sequence reads: CASSVDLNTEAFF. CDR3 sequence (DNA): TGTGCCAGCAGCGTAGACCTGAACACTGAAGCTTTCTTT.